One sample yielded the 15 T cell receptor beta chains listed below, sequenced in a study of T cells in lung cancer brain metastases. Clones were read by immunoSEQ multiplex PCR, and TCRdb kept only the in-frame ones, dropping some. The profile shows 3,500 to 4,500 clones, about 90% of them singletons. Sequenced: tumor tissue from the primary lung tumor. The receptors were gathered from a man in his 60s with non-small cell lung cancer.

Here the CDR3 DNA reads TGTGCCAGCAGCCAAATCGCCGGGACTAGCAACACAGATACGCAGTATTTT. Translating gives CASSQIAGTSNTDTQYF. This chain connects TRBV6-4 to TRBJ2-3, with 9 bases aligning to TRBD2. Losses at the gene ends were 6 bases for V and 2 bases for J; bases not matched to a gene: 12. Germline CDR1 MRHNA, CDR2 SNTAGT. The CDR3 is made up of 17 amino acids.

V gene TRBV10-3 combines with J gene TRBJ1-1; a possible D gene is TRBD1 (5 bases). The CDR3 runs to 13 residues. V lost 7 bases to trimming and J lost 4 bases, with 13 bases between them. Germline V lookup: CDR1 ENHRY, CDR2 SYGVKD. The CDR3 nucleotides are TGTGCCATCACCCTGGGGGAGACCACTGAAGCTTTCTTT. Encoded protein: CAITLGETTEAFF.

The V gene is TRBV27, the J gene TRBJ2-2; D not resolved. The germline V gene has CDR1 MNHEY and CDR2 SMNVEV (reference sequence). This CDR3 is built from 14 residues. V lost 6 bases, J lost 3 bases, and 11 bases lay in between. The CDR3 loop reads CASRLTRYTGELFF. The CDR3 DNA reads TGTGCCAGCAGGCTGACTCGATACACCGGGGAGCTGTTTTTT.

In its sample, this clone was seen a few times. The chain joins TRBV11-3 to TRBJ1-3; D is unresolved. Between the trimmed V and J ends, which lost 0 bases and 0 bases, there was a span of 3 bases. The CDR3 contains 14 residues. Germline V gene sequence: CDR1 SGHNT, CDR2 YENEEA. The CDR3 reads CASSLDPSGNTIYF. In DNA form, the CDR3 reads TGTGCCAGCAGCTTAGATCCCTCTGGAAACACCATATATTTT.

The count of this clone is one. The rearrangement links TRBV4-3 to TRBJ1-1; the D is unclear. Germline V gene lookup returns CDR1 LGHNA and CDR2 YSLEER. V lost 1 base to trimming and J lost 0 bases, with 15 bases between them. This CDR3 has 17 amino acids. CDR3 loop: CASSQGIVVRMNTEAFF. The CDR3 coding sequence is TGCGCCAGCAGCCAAGGGATAGTGGTTCGGATGAACACTGAAGCTTTCTTT.

The rearrangement joins TRBV10-3 to TRBJ2-5; D gene uncertain. CDR3 length: 12 residues. CDR1 is ENHRY, CDR2 SYGVKD, per germline. The V and J ends lost 0 bases and 1 base respectively, with 0 bases between them. The CDR3 DNA is TGTGCCATCAGTGAGTCCCAAGAGACCCAGTACTTC. Its protein is CAISESQETQYF.

This rearrangement joins TRBV19 to TRBJ2-5; the D gene is possibly TRBD2 (5 bases). V was pared by 5 bases and J by 4 bases, with 14 bases between. The V gene's germline CDR1 is LNHDA and CDR2 SQIVND (reference sequence). The CDR3 length is 14 residues. Written as DNA, the CDR3 is TGTGCCAGTAGTGACACGGACGCGGGAGAGACCCAGTACTTC. It yields the protein CASSDTDAGETQYF.

The V gene is TRBV6-5, the J gene TRBJ2-1, with 9 bases aligning to TRBD1. Unmatched junction bases numbered 8, after V lost 4 bases and J lost 7 bases. From germline, CDR1 is MNHEY and CDR2 SVGAGI. This CDR3 has 15 amino acids. The CDR3 reads CASSSRGTGRNEQFF. The CDR3 nucleotides are TGTGCCAGCAGTTCAAGGGGGACAGGGCGAAATGAGCAGTTCTTC.

The genes are TRBV30 and TRBJ2-2; D may be TRBD1 or TRBD2 (5 bases each). This CDR3 region has 14 residues. V shed 0 bases and J shed 4 bases, with 9 bases lying between them. Germline V gives CDR1 GTSNPN, CDR2 SVGIG (reference sequence). The DNA for the CDR3 is TGTGCCTGGAGTGTAAGAGGGGTCACCGGGGAGCTGTTTTTT. Its protein product is CAWSVRGVTGELFF.

This clone was seen once. This chain links TRBV5-8 with TRBJ2-7; 10 bases line up with TRBD1. Germline CDR1 reads SGHTS; CDR2 reads YDEGEE. The CDR3 is made up of 14 amino acids. With 2 bases clipped from V and 3 bases from J, the junction kept 2 bases outside the gene matches. The CDR3 here is CASSFGDRGYEQYF. The CDR3 nucleotides read TGTGCCAGCAGCTTCGGGGACAGGGGCTACGAGCAGTACTTC.

A remark on this clone: The same CDR3 can be traced to other DNA sequences in this sample. The CDR3 DNA reads as TGTGCCAGCAGTGAAGGGACAGGACTGTATGGCTACACCTTC. This codes for CASSEGTGLYGYTF. This chain connects TRBV6-1 to TRBJ1-2; 7 nucleotides agree with TRBD1. The CDR3 has 14 amino acids. V lost 1 base and J lost 5; bases outside the gene matches: 4. Germline CDR1 and CDR2: MNHNS and SASEGT.

The chain has TRBV6-5 and TRBJ2-4; no definite D call. Trimming took 8 bases from V and 4 from J, leaving 6 bases between them. Germline CDR1 MNHEY, CDR2 SVGAGI. There are 11 residues in the CDR3. CDR3 sequence: CASFGKNIQYF. The DNA for the CDR3 is TGTGCCAGCTTTGGGAAAAACATTCAGTACTTC.

This chain links TRBV9 with TRBJ2-3; TRBD2 matches 10 bases. Unmatched junction bases numbered 6, after V lost 0 bases and J lost 5 bases. Germline V gene data show CDR1 as SGDLS and CDR2 as YYNGEE. This CDR3 contains 16 residues. Here the CDR3 reads CASSVESGLALDTQYF. CDR3 in DNA: TGTGCCAGCAGCGTAGAGTCGGGACTAGCGTTAGATACGCAGTATTTT.

This chain links TRBV11-3 with TRBJ1-1, with 7 bases fitting TRBD1. V lost 4 bases, J lost 1 base, and 3 bases stayed unmatched. Germline V gene lookup returns CDR1 SGHNT and CDR2 YENEEA. The CDR3 extends over 14 amino acids. CDR3 region: CASSSRQGNTEAFF. CDR3 nucleotide sequence: TGTGCCAGCAGCTCAAGACAGGGGAACACTGAAGCTTTCTTT.

V gene TRBV19 combines with J gene TRBJ2-7; 13 nucleotides align to TRBD2. This CDR3 spans 14 amino acids. V lost 8 bases to trimming and J lost 3 bases; unmatched junction nucleotides: 4. Germline CDR1 and CDR2: LNHDA and SQIVND (reference sequence). CDR3 region: CASGRTSGSYEQYF. In DNA form, the CDR3 reads TGTGCCAGTGGACGGACTAGCGGGAGCTACGAGCAGTACTTC.